The 7 T cell receptor beta chains below all came from one sample that was sequenced in a study of identical twins. Using its own MiXCR run on the 5' RACE reads, TCRdb lists one record per CDR3 protein. Of approximately 550,000 distinct CDR3 sequences detected, about 22% appear once; the ten largest clones hold 0.48%. This sample also appeared in a second study, on yellow fever vaccine responses in identical twins.

Specimen: CD4+ T cells sorted from blood. The source of these receptors is a woman younger than 30 in good health.

This clonotype was seen a handful of times. The chain joins TRBV20-1 to TRBJ2-1; D unclear. The germline V and J ends were trimmed by 2 bases and 10 bases, with 12 bases remaining between them. Germline assignment: CDR1 DFQATT and CDR2 SNEGSKA (reference sequence). The CDR3 has 12 residues. CDR3 region: CSARPHSGEQFF. CDR3 nucleotides: TGCAGTGCTAGACCCCATTCTGGGGAGCAGTTCTTC.

CDR3 residues: CASSRQGIRTDTQYF. Written as DNA, the CDR3 is TGTGCCAGCAGCCGACAGGGGATACGCACAGATACGCAGTATTTT. The chain employs TRBV3-1 and TRBJ2-3, with TRBD1 matching over 8 bases. V gave up 4 bases and J gave up 1 base; unmatched junction bases: 4. There are 15 residues in the CDR3. CDR1 is LGHDT and CDR2 is YNNKEL in the germline V gene (reference sequence).

This clonotype was detected once. The V gene is TRBV20-1, the J gene TRBJ1-6, with 7 bases that match TRBD1. Germline CDR1 is DFQATT and CDR2 is SNEGSKA (reference sequence). The CDR3 covers 13 residues. Trimming cost V 5 bases and J 7 bases; bases outside gene matches: 5. The chain's CDR3 is CSAPDRMNSPLHF. The CDR3 DNA reads as TGCAGTGCTCCGGACAGGATGAATTCACCCCTCCACTTT.

This clonotype was detected only a few times. V and J are TRBV2 and TRBJ2-7; 10 bases match TRBD1. From germline, CDR1 is SNHLY and CDR2 FYNNEI. This CDR3 comprises 14 residues. V lost 7 bases, J lost 2 bases, and 5 bases stayed unmatched. The CDR3 DNA follows: TGTGCCAGCAAAACCGGGACAGGGGCCTACGAGCAGTACTTC. Translating gives CASKTGTGAYEQYF.

The rearrangement uses TRBV2 and TRBJ2-1; D is ambiguous. The CDR3 has 13 residues. Trimming left V 7 bases short and J 5 bases short, with 12 bases between. In germline, CDR1 is SNHLY, CDR2 FYNNEI. CDR3 region: CASKSRQNNEQFF. The CDR3 bases are TGTGCCAGCAAGTCCAGGCAGAACAATGAGCAGTTCTTC.

The chain combines TRBV20-1 with TRBJ2-3, with no clear D. V dropped 8 bases and J dropped 1 base, with 10 bases sitting between them. Germline CDR1 is DFQATT and CDR2 is SNEGSKA (reference sequence). This CDR3 comprises 12 residues. The CDR3 sequence is CSILSRTDTQYF. DNA for the CDR3: TGCAGTATTTTAAGCCGCACAGATACGCAGTATTTT.

The chain joins TRBV29-1 to TRBJ2-7; 9 nucleotides agree with TRBD1. V was clipped by 7 bases and J by 3 bases; unmatched bases: 7. In germline, CDR1 is SQVTM, CDR2 ANQGSEA. The CDR3 extends over 13 amino acids. The CDR3 DNA follows: TGCAGCGGAACCGGGACAGGGAGCTACGAGCAGTACTTC. Protein: CSGTGTGSYEQYF.